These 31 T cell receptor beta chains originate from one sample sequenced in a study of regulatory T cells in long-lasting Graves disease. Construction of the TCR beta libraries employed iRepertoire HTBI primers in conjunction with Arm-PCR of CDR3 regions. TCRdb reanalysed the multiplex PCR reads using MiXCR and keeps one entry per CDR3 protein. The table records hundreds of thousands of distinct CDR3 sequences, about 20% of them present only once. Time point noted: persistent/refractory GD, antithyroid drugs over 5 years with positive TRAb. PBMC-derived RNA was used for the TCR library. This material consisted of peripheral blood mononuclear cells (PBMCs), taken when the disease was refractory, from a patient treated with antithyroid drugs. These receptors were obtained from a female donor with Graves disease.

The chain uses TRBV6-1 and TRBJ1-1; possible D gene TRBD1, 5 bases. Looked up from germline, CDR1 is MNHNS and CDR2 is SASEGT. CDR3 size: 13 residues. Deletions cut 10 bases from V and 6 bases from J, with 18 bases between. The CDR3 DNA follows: TGTGCCAACGCAAACCATCAGGGAGCTGAAGCTTTCTTT. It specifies CANANHQGAEAFF.

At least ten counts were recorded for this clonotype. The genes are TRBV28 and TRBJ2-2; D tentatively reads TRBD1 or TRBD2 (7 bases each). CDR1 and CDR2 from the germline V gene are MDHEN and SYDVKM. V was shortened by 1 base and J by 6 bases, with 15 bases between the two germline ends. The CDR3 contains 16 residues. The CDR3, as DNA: TGTGCCAGCAGTTTATTGGGGAGGGGGCGTGCCGGGGAGCTGTTTTTT. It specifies CASSLLGRGRAGELFF.

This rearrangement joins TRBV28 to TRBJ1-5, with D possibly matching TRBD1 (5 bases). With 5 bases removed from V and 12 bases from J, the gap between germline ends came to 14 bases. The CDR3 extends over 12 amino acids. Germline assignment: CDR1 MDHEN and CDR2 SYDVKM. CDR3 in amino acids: CASSTAAGFQHF. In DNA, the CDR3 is TGTGCCAGCAGTACAGCGGCAGGGTTCCAGCATTTT. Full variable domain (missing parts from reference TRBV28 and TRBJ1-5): DVKVTQSSRYLVKRTGEKVFLECVQDMDHENMFWYRQDPGLGLRLIYFSYDVKMKEKGDIPEGYSVSREKKERFSLILESASTNQTSMYLCASSTAAGFQHFGDGTRLSIL.

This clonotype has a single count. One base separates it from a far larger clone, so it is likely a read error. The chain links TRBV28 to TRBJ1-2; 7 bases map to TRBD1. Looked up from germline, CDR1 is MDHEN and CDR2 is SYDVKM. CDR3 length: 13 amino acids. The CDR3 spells CASSGTANYDYTF. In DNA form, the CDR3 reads TGTGCCAGCAGTGGGACAGCTAACTATGACTACACCTTC.

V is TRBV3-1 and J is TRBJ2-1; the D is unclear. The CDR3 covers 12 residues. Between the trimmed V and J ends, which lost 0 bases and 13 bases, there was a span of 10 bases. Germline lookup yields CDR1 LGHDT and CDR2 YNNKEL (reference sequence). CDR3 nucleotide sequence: TGTGCCAGCAGCCAAGAGTTTGGAGTTCAGTTCTTC. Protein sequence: CASSQEFGVQFF.

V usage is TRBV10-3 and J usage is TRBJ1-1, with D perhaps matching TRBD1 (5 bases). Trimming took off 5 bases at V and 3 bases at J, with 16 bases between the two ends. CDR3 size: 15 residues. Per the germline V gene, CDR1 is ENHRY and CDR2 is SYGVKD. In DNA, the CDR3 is TGTGCCATCAGTAACCCGGGACCTTGGGACACTGAAGCTTTCTTT. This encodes CAISNPGPWDTEAFF.

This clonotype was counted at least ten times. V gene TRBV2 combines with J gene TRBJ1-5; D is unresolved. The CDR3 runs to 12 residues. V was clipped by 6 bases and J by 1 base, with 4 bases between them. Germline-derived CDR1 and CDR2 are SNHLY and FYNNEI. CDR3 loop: CASRESNQPQHF. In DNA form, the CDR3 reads TGTGCCAGCAGGGAAAGCAATCAGCCCCAGCATTTT.

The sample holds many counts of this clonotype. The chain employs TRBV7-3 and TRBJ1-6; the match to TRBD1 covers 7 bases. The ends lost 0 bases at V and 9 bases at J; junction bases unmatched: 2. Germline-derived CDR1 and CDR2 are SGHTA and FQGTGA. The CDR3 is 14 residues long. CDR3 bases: TGTGCCAGCAGCTTAACGGAGGGGGCTTCACCCCTCCACTTT. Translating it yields CASSLTEGASPLHF. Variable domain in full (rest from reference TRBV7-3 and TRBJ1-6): GAGVSQTPSNKVTEKGKYVELRCDPISGHTALYWYRQSLGQGPEFLIYFQGTGAADDSGLPNDRFFAVRPEGSVSTLKIQRTERGDSAVYLCASSLTEGASPLHFGNGTRLTVT.

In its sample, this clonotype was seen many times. In nucleotides, the CDR3 is TGTGCCATCACCGCCCGCAGGGACCACGAGCAGTACTTC. Its translation: CAITARRDHEQYF. V and J are TRBV10-3 and TRBJ2-7; D assignment may be TRBD1 or TRBD2 (5 bases each). The CDR3 runs to 13 residues. Trimming shortened V by 7 bases and J by 5 bases, and 15 bases separated the two germline ends. The germline gives CDR1 ENHRY, CDR2 SYGVKD.

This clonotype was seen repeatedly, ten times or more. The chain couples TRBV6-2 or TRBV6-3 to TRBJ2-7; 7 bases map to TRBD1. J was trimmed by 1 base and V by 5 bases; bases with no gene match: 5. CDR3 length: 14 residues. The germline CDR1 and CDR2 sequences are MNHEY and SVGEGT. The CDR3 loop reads CASSVGQVSYEQYF. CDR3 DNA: TGTGCCAGCAGTGTCGGACAGGTATCCTACGAGCAGTACTTC.

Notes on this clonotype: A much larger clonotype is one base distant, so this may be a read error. CDR3 loop: CASTGGVDTDTQYF. The CDR3 nucleotides read TGTGCCAGCACGGGAGGCGTAGACACAGATACGCAGTATTTT. The chain has TRBV12-3 or TRBV12-4 and TRBJ2-3; TRBD2 matches at 7 bases. Germline trimming cut 7 bases from V and 2 bases from J; bases unmatched to any gene: 6. The CDR3 has 14 residues.

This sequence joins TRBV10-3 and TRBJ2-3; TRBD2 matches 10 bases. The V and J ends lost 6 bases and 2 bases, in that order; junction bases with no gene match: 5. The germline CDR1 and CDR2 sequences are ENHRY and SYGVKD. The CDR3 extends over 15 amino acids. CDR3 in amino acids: CAIRPGLASTDTQYF. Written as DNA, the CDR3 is TGTGCCATCAGACCGGGACTAGCGTCCACAGATACGCAGTATTTT.

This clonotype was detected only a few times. This CDR3 reads CASTSGYQETQYF. The CDR3, as DNA: TGTGCCAGCACCTCGGGATACCAAGAGACCCAGTACTTC. The chain has TRBV27 and TRBJ2-5, with a tentative D call TRBD2 (5 bases). V was clipped by 7 bases and J by 0 bases, with 9 bases between them. The CDR3 runs 13 residues. In germline, CDR1 is MNHEY, CDR2 SMNVEV (reference sequence).

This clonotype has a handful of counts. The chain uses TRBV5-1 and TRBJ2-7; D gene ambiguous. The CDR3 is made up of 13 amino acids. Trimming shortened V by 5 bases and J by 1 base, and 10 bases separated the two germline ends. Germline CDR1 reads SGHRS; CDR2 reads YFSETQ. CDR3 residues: CASRIVQSYEQYF. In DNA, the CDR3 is TGCGCCAGCAGGATTGTCCAGTCCTACGAGCAGTACTTC.

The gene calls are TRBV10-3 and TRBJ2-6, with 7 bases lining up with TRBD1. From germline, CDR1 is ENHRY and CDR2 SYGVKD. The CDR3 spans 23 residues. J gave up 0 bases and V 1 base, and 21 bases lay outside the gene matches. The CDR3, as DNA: TGTGCCATCAGTGAGTTTTGGGCGAGGGGCCGGGACAGAGCAGCCTCTGGGGCCAACGTCCTGACTTTC. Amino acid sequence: CAISEFWARGRDRAASGANVLTF.

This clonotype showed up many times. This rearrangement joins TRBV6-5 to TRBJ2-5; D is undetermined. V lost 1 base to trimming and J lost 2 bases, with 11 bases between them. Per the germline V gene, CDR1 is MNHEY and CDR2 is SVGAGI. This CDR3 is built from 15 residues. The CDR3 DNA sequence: TGTGCCAGCAGTTACTGGCAGAATCCTCAAGAGACCCAGTACTTC. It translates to CASSYWQNPQETQYF.

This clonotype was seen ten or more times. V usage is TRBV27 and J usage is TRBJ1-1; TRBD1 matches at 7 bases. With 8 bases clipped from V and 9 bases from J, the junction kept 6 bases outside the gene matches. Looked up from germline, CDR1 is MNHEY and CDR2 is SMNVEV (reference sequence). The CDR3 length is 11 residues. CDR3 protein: CASGTQGKAFF. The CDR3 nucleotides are TGTGCCAGCGGAACACAGGGGAAAGCTTTCTTT.

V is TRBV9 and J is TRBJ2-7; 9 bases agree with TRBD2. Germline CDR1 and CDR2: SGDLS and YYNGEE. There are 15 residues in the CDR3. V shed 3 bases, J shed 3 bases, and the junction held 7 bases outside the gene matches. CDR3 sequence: CASSEGAGGGYEQYF. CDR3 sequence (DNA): TGTGCCAGCAGCGAGGGAGCGGGAGGAGGCTACGAGCAGTACTTC.

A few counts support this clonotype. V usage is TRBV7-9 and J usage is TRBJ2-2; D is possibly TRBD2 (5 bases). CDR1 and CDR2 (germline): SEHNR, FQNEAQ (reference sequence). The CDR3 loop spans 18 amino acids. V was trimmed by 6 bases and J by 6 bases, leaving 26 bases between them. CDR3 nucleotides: TGTGCCAGCAGTCGTACCTCCGCGAGAGGGATTATGCCCGGGGAGCTGTTTTTT. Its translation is CASSRTSARGIMPGELFF.

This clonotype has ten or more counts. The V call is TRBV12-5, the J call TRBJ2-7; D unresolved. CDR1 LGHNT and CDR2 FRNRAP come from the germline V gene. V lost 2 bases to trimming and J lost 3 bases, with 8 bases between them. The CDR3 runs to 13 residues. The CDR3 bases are TGTGCTAGTGGTTTGAGGGCAGACTACGAGCAGTACTTC. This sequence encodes CASGLRADYEQYF. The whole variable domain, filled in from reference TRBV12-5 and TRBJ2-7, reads DARVTQTPRHKVTEMGQEVTMRCQPILGHNTVFWYRQTMMQGLELLAYFRNRAPLDDSGMPKDRFSAEMPDATLATLKIQPSEPRDSAVYFCASGLRADYEQYFGPGTRLTVT.

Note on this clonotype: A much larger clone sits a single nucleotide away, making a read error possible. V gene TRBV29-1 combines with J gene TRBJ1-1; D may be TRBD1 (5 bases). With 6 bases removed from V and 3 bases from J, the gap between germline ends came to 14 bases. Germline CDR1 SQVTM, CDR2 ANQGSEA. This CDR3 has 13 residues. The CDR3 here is CSVMRGTDTEAFF. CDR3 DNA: TGCAGCGTAATGAGGGGTACGGACACTGAAGCTTTCTTT.

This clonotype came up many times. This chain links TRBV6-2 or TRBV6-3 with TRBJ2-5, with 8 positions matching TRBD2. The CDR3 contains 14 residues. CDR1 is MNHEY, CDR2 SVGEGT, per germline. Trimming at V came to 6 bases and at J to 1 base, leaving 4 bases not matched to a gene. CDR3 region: CASRPSGGQETQYF. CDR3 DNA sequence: TGTGCCAGCAGACCGAGCGGGGGCCAAGAGACCCAGTACTTC.

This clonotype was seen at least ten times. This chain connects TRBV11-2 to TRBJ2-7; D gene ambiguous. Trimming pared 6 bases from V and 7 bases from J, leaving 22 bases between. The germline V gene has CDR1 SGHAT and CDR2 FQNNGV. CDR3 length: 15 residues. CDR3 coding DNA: TGTGCCAGCAGGGCTTCGGACGGCCCTTCTGGAGAGCAGTACTTC. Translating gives CASRASDGPSGEQYF.

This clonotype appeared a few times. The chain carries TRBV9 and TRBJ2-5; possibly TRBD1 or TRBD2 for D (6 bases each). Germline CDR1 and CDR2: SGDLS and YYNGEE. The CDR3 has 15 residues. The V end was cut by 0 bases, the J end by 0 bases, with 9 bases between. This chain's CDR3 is CASSVGRGYQETQYF. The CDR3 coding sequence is TGTGCCAGCAGCGTAGGGAGGGGGTACCAAGAGACCCAGTACTTC.

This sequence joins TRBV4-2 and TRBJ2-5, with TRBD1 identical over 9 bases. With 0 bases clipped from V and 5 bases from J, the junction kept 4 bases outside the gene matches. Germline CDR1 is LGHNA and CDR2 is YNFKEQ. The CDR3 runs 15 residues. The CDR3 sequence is CASSQEQGAGETQYF. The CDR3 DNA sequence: TGTGCCAGCAGCCAAGAACAGGGGGCCGGGGAGACCCAGTACTTC.

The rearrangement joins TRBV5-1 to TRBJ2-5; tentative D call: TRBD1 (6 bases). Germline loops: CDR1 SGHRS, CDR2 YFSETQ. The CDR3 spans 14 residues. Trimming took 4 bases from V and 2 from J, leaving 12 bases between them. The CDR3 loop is CASSPGQFQETQYF. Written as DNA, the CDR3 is TGCGCCAGCAGCCCTGGACAGTTTCAAGAGACCCAGTACTTC.

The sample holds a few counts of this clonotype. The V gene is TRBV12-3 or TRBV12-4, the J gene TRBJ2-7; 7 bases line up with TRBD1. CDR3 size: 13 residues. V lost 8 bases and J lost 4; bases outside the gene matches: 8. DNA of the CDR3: TGTGCCAGCGGCCCCGGACAGGTTTACGAGCAGTACTTC. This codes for CASGPGQVYEQYF.

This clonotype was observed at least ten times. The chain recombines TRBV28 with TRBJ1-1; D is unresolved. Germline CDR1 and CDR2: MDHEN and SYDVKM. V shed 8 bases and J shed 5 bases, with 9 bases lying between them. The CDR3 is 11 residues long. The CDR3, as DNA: TGTGCCAGCCTGACTTGGACTGAAGCTTTCTTT. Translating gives CASLTWTEAFF.

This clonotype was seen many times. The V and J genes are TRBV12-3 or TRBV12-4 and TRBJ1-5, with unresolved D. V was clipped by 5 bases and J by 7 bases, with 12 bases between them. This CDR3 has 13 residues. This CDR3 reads CASSTQPSQPQHF. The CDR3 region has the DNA TGTGCCAGCAGTACACAGCCTTCGCAGCCCCAGCATTTT.

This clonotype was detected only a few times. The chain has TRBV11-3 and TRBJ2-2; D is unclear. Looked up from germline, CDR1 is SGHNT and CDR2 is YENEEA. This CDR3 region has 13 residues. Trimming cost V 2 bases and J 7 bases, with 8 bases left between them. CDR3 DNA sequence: TGTGCCAGCAGCTTATTTTTCGGCGGGGAGCTGTTTTTT. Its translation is CASSLFFGGELFF.

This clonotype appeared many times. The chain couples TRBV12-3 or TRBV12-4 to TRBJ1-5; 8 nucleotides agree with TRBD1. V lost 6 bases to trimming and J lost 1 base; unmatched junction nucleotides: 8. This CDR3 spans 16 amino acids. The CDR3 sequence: CASSPSGGGSNQPQHF. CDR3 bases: TGTGCCAGCAGCCCCTCAGGGGGCGGGAGCAATCAGCCCCAGCATTTT.